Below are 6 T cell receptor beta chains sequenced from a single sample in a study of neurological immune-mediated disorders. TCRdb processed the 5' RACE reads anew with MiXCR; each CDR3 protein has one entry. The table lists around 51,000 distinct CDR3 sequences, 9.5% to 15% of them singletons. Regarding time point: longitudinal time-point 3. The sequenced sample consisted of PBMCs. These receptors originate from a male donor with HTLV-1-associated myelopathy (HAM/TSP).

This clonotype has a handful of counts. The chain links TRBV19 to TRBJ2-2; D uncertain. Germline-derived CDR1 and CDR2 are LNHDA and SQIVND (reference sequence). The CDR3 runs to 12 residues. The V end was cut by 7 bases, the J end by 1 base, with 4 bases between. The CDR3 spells CASNLNTGELFF. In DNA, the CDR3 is TGTGCCAGTAATTTGAACACCGGGGAGCTGTTTTTT.

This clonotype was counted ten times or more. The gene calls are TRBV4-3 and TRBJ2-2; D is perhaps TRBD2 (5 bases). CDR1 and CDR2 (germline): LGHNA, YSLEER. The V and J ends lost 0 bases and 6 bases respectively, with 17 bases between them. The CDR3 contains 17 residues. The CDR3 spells CASSQDLTRNIAGELFF. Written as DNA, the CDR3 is TGCGCCAGCAGCCAAGATCTAACTAGAAATATCGCCGGGGAGCTGTTTTTT.

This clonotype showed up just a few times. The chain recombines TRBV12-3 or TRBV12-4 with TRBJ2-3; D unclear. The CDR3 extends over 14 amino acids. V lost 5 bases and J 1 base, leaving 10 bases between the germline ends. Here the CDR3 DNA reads TGTGCCAGCAGTGAACACCGGGGCACAGATACGCAGTATTTT. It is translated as CASSEHRGTDTQYF.

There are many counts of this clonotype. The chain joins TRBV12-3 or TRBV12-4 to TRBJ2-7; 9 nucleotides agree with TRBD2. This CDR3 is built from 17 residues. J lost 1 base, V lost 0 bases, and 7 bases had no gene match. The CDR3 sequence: CASSLASGGISSYEQYF. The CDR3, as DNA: TGTGCCAGCAGTTTAGCTAGCGGGGGTATTTCGTCCTACGAGCAGTACTTC.

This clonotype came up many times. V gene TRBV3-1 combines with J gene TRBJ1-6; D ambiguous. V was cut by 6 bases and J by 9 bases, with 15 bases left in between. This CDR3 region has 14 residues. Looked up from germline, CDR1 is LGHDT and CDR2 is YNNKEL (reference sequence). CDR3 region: CASSLGNLGSPLHF. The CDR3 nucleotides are TGTGCCAGCAGTCTGGGAAACCTCGGTTCACCCCTCCACTTT.

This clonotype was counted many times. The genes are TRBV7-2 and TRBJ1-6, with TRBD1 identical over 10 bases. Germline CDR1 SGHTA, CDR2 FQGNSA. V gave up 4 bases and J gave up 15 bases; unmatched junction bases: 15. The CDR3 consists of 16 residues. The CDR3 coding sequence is TGTGCCAGCAGCTCCCCTGGGTTGGGGACAGGGGTACACCTCCACTTT. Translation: CASSSPGLGTGVHLHF.